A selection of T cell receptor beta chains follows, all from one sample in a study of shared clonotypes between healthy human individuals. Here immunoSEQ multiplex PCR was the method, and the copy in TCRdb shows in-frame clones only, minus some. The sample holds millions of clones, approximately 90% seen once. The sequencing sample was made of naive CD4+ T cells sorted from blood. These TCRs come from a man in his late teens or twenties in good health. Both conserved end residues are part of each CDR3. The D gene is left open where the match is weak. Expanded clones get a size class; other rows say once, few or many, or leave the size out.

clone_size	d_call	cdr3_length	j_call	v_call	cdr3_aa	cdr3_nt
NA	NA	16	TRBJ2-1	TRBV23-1	CASSQSGAGVYNEQFF	TGCGCCAGCAGTCAATCGGGAGCGGGTGTTTACAATGAGCAGTTCTTC
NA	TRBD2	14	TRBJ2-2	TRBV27	CASSSGLNTGELFF	TGTGCCAGCAGTTCGGGACTAAACACCGGGGAGCTGTTTTTT
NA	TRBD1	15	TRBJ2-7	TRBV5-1	CASSSQGQGYYEQYF	TGCGCCAGCAGCTCGCAAGGACAGGGGTACTACGAGCAGTACTTC
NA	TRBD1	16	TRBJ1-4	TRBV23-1	CASSPKSETGAGKLFF	TGCGCCAGCAGTCCGAAGTCCGAGACAGGGGCCGGAAAACTGTTTTTT
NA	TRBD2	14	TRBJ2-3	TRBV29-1	CSVGLSGAKDTQYF	TGCAGCGTGGGGTTGAGCGGGGCTAAAGATACGCAGTATTTT
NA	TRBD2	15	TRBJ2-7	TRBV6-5	CATNPGGGRSIEQYF	TGTGCCACCAACCCGGGCGGCGGGAGGTCGATCGAGCAGTACTTC
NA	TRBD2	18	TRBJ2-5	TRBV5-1	CASSLTTSGGPFQETQYF	TGCGCCAGCAGCTTGACGACTAGCGGGGGCCCTTTTCAAGAGACCCAGTACTTC
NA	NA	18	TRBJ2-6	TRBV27	CASSPFRDGSSGANVLTF	TGTGCCAGCAGTCCATTCCGGGACGGAAGCTCTGGGGCCAACGTCCTGACTTTC
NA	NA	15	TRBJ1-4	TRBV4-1	CASSQEWVLLEKLFF	TGCGCCAGCAGCCAAGAATGGGTCCTTCTGGAAAAACTGTTTTTT
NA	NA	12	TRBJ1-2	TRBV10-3	CAISESGYGYTF	TGTGCCATCAGTGAGAGCGGGTATGGCTACACCTTC
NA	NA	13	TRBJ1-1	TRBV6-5	CASGRVMNTEAFF	TGTGCCAGCGGCCGGGTTATGAACACTGAAGCTTTCTTT
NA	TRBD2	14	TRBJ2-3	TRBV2	CAGAGSGTTDTQYF	TGTGCCGGAGCGGGATCGGGGACCACAGATACGCAGTATTTT
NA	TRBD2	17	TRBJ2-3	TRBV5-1	CASTLGTSGGAADTQYF	TGCGCCAGCACCTTGGGTACTAGCGGGGGGGCAGCAGATACGCAGTATTTT
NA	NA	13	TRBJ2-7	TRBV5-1	CASSSHSTYEQYF	TGCGCCAGCAGCTCTCATAGTACCTACGAGCAGTACTTC
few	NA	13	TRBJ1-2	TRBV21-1	CASSQDRGAGYTF	TGTGCCAGCAGTCAGGACAGGGGTGCTGGCTACACCTTC
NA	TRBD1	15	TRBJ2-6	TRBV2	CASSEQGDRANVLTF	TGTGCCAGCAGCGAACAGGGGGATCGGGCCAACGTCCTGACTTTC
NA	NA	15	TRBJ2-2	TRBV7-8	CASSLEGSNTGELFF	TGTGCCAGCAGCTTAGAGGGGTCGAACACCGGGGAGCTGTTTTTT
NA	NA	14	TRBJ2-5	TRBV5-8	CASWGPGGQETQYF	TGTGCCAGCTGGGGTCCCGGGGGCCAAGAGACCCAGTACTTC
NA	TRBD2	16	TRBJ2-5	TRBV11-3	CASSPGLAGEGETQYF	TGTGCCAGCAGCCCAGGACTAGCGGGAGAAGGAGAGACCCAGTACTTC
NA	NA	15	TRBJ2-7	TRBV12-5	CASGPLGRNSYEQYF	TGTGCTAGTGGTCCCTTAGGGCGGAACTCCTACGAGCAGTACTTC
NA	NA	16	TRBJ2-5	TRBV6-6	CASSYSIAGGQETQYF	TGTGCCAGCAGTTATTCCATCGCCGGAGGCCAAGAGACCCAGTACTTC
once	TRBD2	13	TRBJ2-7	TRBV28	CASTPGRGYEQYF	TGTGCCAGCACCCCGGGGAGGGGCTACGAGCAGTACTTC
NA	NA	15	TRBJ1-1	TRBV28	CASTSRDTGNTEAFF	TGTGCCAGCACTTCTCGGGACACCGGGAACACTGAAGCTTTCTTT
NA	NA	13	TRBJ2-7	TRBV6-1	CASSLQLRYEQYF	TGTGCCAGCAGTTTGCAACTCCGCTACGAGCAGTACTTC
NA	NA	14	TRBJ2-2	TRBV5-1	CASSSGGYTGELFF	TGCGCCAGCAGCTCTGGAGGGTACACCGGGGAGCTGTTTTTT
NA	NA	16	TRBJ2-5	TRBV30	CAWRGQDTLGRETQYF	TGTGCCTGGAGGGGCCAGGACACCCTTGGCCGAGAGACCCAGTACTTC
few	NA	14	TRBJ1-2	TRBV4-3	CASSQVSGVHGYTF	TGCGCCAGCAGCCAAGTTTCAGGGGTTCATGGCTACACCTTC
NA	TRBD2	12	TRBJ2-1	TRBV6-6	CASSGTSYEQFF	TGTGCCAGCAGTGGGACTAGCTATGAGCAGTTCTTC
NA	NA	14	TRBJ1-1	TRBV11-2	CASTRGGLDTEAFF	TGTGCCAGCACGCGGGGGGGGCTGGACACTGAAGCTTTCTTT
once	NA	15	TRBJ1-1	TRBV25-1	CASRGRNEWNTEAFF	TGTGCCAGCAGAGGTAGAAATGAGTGGAACACTGAAGCTTTCTTT
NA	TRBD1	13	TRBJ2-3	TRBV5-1	CASGQGVTDTQYF	TGCGCCAGTGGACAGGGGGTCACAGATACGCAGTATTTT
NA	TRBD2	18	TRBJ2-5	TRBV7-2	CASSLDPAGSGAKETQYF	TGTGCCAGCAGCTTGGATCCGGCTGGTAGCGGGGCCAAAGAGACCCAGTACTTC
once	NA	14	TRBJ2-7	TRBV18	CASSPGTGSYEQYF	TGTGCCAGCTCACCCGGGACGGGCTCCTACGAGCAGTACTTC
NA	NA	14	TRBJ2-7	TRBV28	CASSRRGLSYEQYF	TGTGCCAGCAGTCGCCGGGGACTTTCCTACGAGCAGTACTTC
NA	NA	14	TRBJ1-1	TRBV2	CASSHRGDGTEAFF	TGTGCCAGCAGTCACCGGGGCGATGGGACTGAAGCTTTCTTT
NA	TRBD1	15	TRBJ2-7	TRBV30	CAWNTGQALSYEQYF	TGTGCCTGGAACACCGGACAGGCCCTCTCCTACGAGCAGTACTTC
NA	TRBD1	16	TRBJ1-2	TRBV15	CATSSQGTGGGSGYTF	TGTGCCACCAGCTCCCAGGGGACAGGGGGCGGATCTGGCTACACCTTC
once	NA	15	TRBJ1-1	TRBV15	CATSRDIGMNTEAFF	TGTGCCACCAGCAGAGATATAGGAATGAACACTGAAGCTTTCTTT
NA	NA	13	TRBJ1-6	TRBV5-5	CASSLDPNSPLHF	TGTGCCAGCAGCTTGGACCCAAATTCACCCCTCCACTTT
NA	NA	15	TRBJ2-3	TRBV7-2	CASSRVAVFTDTQYF	TGTGCCAGCAGCCGGGTTGCGGTCTTCACAGATACGCAGTATTTT
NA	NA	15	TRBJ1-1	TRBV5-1	CASSWDGGQNTEAFF	TGCGCCAGCAGCTGGGACGGAGGACAGAACACTGAAGCTTTCTTT
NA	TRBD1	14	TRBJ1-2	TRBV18	CASSPTGDSYGYTF	TGTGCCAGCTCACCTACAGGGGACAGCTATGGCTACACCTTC
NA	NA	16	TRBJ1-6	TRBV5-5	CASSLLEGAVNSPLHF	TGTGCCAGCAGCTTGCTGGAAGGGGCCGTGAATTCACCCCTCCACTTT
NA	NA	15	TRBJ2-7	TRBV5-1	CASSLAPGITYEQYF	TGCGCCAGCAGCTTGGCCCCGGGAATCACCTACGAGCAGTACTTC
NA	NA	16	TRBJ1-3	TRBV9	CASSVGVSLSGNTIYF	TGTGCCAGCAGCGTAGGAGTTAGCCTATCTGGAAACACCATATATTTT
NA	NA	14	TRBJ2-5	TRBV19	CASSISAAQETQYF	TGTGCCAGTAGTATATCGGCGGCCCAAGAGACCCAGTACTTC
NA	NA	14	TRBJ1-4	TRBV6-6	CASSSYRVAEKLFF	TGTGCCAGCAGTTCGTACAGGGTCGCTGAAAAACTGTTTTTT
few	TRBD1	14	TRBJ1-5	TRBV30	CAWSETGANQPQHF	TGTGCCTGGAGCGAAACAGGGGCCAATCAGCCCCAGCATTTT
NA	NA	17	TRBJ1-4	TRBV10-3	CAISPGVGGALREKLFF	TGTGCCATCAGCCCCGGGGTTGGGGGGGCTTTACGAGAAAAACTGTTTTTT
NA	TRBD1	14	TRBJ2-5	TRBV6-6	CASSRDSLQETQYF	TGTGCCAGCAGTAGGGACAGCCTCCAAGAGACCCAGTACTTC
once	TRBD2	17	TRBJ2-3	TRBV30	CAWSAGTSGSRTDTQYF	TGTGCCTGGAGTGCAGGGACTAGCGGGAGTAGGACAGATACGCAGTATTTT